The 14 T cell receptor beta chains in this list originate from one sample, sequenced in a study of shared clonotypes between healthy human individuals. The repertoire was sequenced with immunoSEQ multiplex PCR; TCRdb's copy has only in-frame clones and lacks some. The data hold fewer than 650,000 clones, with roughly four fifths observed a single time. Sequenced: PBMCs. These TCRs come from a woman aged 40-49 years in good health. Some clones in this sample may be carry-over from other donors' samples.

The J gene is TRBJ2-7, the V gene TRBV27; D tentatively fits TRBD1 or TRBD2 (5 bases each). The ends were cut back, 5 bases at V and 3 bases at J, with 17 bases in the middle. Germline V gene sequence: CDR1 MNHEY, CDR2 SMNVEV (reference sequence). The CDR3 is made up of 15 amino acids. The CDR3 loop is CASSTRAGGGYEQYF. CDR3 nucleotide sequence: TGTGCCAGCAGTACCAGGGCGGGTGGGGGCTACGAGCAGTACTTC.

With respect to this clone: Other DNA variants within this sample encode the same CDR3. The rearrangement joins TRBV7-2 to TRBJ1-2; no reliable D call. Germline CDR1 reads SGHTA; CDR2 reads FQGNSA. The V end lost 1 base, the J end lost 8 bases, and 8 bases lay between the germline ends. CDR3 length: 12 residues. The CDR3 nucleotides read TGTGCCAGCAGCTTAGACAGTTACGGCTACACCTTC. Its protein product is CASSLDSYGYTF.

CDR3 bases: TGTGCCAGCAGCTTAGGACAGGGGATTGAAAAACTGTTTTTT. This codes for CASSLGQGIEKLFF. The rearrangement joins TRBV5-4 to TRBJ1-4; 9 nucleotides match TRBD1. This CDR3 is 14 amino acids long. Unmatched junction bases numbered 3, after V lost 2 bases and J lost 7 bases. Per the germline V gene, CDR1 is SGHNT and CDR2 is YYREEE (reference sequence).

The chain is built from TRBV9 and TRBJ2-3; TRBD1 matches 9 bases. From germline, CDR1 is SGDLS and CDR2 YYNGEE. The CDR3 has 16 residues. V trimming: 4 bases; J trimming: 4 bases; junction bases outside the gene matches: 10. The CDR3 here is CASSSRQGVRADTQYF. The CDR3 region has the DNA TGTGCCAGCAGCTCGAGACAGGGGGTTAGGGCAGATACGCAGTATTTT.

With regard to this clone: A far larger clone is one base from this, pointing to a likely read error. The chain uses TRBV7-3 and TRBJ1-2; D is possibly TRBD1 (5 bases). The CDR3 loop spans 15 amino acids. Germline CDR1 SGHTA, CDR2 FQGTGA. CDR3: CASSLTGTSLYGHTF. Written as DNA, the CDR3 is TGTGCCAGCAGCTTAACCGGGACGTCCCTCTATGGCCACACCTTC.

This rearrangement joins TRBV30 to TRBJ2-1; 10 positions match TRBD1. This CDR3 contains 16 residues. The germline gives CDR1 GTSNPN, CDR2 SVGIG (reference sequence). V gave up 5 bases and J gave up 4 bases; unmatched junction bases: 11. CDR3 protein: CAWLGTGDWGYNEQFF. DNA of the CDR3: TGTGCCTGGCTGGGGACAGGGGATTGGGGGTACAATGAGCAGTTCTTC.

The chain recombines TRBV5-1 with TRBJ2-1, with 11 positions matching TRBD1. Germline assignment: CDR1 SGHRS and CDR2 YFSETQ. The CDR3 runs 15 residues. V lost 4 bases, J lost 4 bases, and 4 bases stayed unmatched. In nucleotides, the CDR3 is TGCGCCAGCAGCCTCCGGGACAGGGGGTACAATGAGCAGTTCTTC. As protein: CASSLRDRGYNEQFF. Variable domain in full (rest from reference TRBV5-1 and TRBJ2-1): KAGVTQTPRYLIKTRGQQVTLSCSPISGHRSVSWYQQTPGQGLQFLFEYFSETQRNKGNFPGRFSGRQFSNSRSEMNVSTLELGDSALYLCASSLRDRGYNEQFFGPGTRLTVL.

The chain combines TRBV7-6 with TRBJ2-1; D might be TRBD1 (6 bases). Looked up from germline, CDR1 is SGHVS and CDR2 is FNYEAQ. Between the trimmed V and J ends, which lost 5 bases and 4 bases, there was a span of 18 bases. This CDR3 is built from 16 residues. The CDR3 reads CASSLRQDRSYNEQFF. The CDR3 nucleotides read TGTGCCAGCAGCCTTCGACAGGACCGTTCGTACAATGAGCAGTTCTTC.

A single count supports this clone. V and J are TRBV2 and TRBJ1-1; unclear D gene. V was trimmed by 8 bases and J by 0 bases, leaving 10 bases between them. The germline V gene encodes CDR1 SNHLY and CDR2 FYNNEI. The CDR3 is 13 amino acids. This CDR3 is CASAPEVNTEAFF. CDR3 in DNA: TGTGCCAGCGCGCCCGAGGTGAACACTGAAGCTTTCTTT.

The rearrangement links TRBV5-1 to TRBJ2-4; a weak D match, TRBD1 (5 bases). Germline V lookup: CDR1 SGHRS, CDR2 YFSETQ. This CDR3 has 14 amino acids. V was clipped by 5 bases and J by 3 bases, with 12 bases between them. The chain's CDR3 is CASRAGSGKNIQYF. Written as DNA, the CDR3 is TGCGCCAGCAGAGCAGGGTCGGGCAAAAACATTCAGTACTTC.

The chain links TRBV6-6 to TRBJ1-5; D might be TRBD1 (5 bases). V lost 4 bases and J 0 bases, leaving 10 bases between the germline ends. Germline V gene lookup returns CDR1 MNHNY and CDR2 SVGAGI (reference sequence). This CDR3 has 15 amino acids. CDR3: CASSSYQGSNQPQHF. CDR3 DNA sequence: TGTGCCAGCAGTTCGTACCAGGGTAGCAATCAGCCCCAGCATTTT.

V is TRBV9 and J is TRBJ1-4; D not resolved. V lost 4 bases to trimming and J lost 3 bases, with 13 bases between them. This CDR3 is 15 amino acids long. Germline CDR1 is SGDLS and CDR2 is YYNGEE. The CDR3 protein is CASSPREGSNEKLFF. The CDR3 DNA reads TGTGCCAGCAGCCCGAGGGAGGGTTCTAATGAAAAACTGTTTTTT.

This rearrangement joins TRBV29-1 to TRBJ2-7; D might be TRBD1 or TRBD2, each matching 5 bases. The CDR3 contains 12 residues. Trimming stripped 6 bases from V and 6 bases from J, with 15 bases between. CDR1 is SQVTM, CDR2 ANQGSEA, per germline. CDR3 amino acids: CSVGTGSFEQYF. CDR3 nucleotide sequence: TGCAGCGTGGGGACGGGTAGTTTCGAGCAGTACTTC.

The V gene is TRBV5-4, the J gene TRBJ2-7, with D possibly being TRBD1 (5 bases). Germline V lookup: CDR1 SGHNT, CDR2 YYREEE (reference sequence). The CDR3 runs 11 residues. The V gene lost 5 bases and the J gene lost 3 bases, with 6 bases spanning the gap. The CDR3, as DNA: TGTGCCAGCAGTCAGGGCTACGAGCAGTACTTC. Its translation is CASSQGYEQYF.